The rows below give T cell receptor beta chains drawn from one sample of a study of T cell responses to AZD1222 COVID-19 vaccine. Here immunoSEQ multiplex PCR was the method, and the copy in TCRdb shows in-frame clones only, minus some. The table shows about 180,000 clones, with more than 75% occurring only once. Source: peripheral blood, taken 28 days after the second AZD1222 dose. These receptor sequences come from an adult who received the AZD1222 COVID-19 vaccine. Each CDR3 is given with its conserved first and last residue. The order of the fields is J gene, V gene, CDR3 protein.

TRBJ2-7 TRBV5-6 CASSFRVVGARRIEQYF
TRBJ2-7 TRBV5-4 CASSIPGLPEGEQYF
TRBJ1-6 TRBV4-2 CASRARGDGYSPLHF
TRBJ1-1 TRBV19 CASSPPSTVGESEAFF
TRBJ1-5 TRBV28 CASSSYVGLSNQPQHF
TRBJ2-1 TRBV7-2 CASTSPGGWNEQFF
TRBJ2-1 TRBV28 CASSLSSGRSYNEQFF
TRBJ2-5 TRBV5-1 CASSLGQGGQETQYF
TRBJ2-7 TRBV19 CASSIRLGLAGRSYEQYF
TRBJ2-4 TRBV5-1 CASSLGQNIQYF
TRBJ1-4 TRBV7-6 CASSLVRDSLREKLFF
TRBJ2-5 TRBV2 CASSSTSGGGETQYF
TRBJ2-3 TRBV7-2 CASSYPLSGSSTDTQYF
TRBJ2-7 TRBV7-2 CASSLAPGGREQYF
TRBJ1-1 TRBV28 CASIPTGTSGAFF
TRBJ1-4 TRBV7-8 CASSLAPGLNEKLFF
TRBJ2-1 TRBV6-2/TRBV6-3 CASSFRTSGLNEQFF
TRBJ1-1 TRBV18 CASSSTVRDTEAFF
TRBJ2-1 TRBV6-2/TRBV6-3 CASSPLGLAGNEQFF
TRBJ2-2 TRBV10-3 CAISESRGGGRANTGELFF
TRBJ2-7 TRBV28 CASSWSYEQYF
TRBJ1-6 TRBV19 CASSRGGSPLHF
TRBJ1-5 TRBV7-8 CASSLTPGGLGSQPQHF
TRBJ1-2 TRBV19 CASISDRGYGYTF
TRBJ1-4 TRBV19 CATSDTYATNEKLFF
TRBJ2-4 TRBV9 CASTRSGVGNIQYF
TRBJ2-5 TRBV9 CASSIAGTSQTQYF
TRBJ2-1 TRBV29-1 CSLSGGSFDEQFF
TRBJ2-7 TRBV3-1/TRBV3-2 CASQRAGVGEQYF
TRBJ1-6 TRBV24-1 CATSDHTRDPGREANSPLHF
TRBJ1-1 TRBV14 CASSPLAPEAFF
TRBJ2-7 TRBV2 CASSGDYEQYF
TRBJ1-1 TRBV4-3 CASSPTGGIGNTEAFF
TRBJ1-5 TRBV7-2 CASSLVGTAGSNQPQHF
TRBJ2-7 TRBV5-6 CASSSGTLYEQYF
TRBJ2-5 TRBV9 CASSVQAGVNQETQYF
TRBJ2-7 TRBV3-1/TRBV3-2 CASSRSIGLLFAEQYF
TRBJ2-1 TRBV7-6 CASSLRTSGDHNEQFF
TRBJ2-5 TRBV28 CASTPGGVRETQYF
TRBJ2-5 TRBV9 CASSAHRGGQETQYF
TRBJ2-4 TRBV5-1 CASSLGAGGTNIQYF
TRBJ2-6 TRBV29-1 CSVATGANVLTF
TRBJ2-3 TRBV5-6 CASSFKQGAFKDTQYF
TRBJ1-3 TRBV6-5 CASSYSNRGGNTIYF
TRBJ2-5 TRBV11-3 CASSSGLAGGETQYF
TRBJ1-2 TRBV28 CASSLHTLKGYGYTF